Below are 27 T cell receptor beta chains sequenced from a single sample in a study of blood T cell repertoires in COVID-19. Libraries were prepared by immunoSEQ multiplex PCR; TCRdb keeps only in-frame clonotypes and omits some of them. The repertoire includes approximately 140,000 clones, less than 90% of them detected once, and more than 5% sits in the top ten. Sequenced sample: PBMCs or T cells enriched from blood (not recorded which). These receptors all stem from a woman between 50 and 59 years old who had been exposed to COVID-19.

Only one count was recorded for this clone. The chain couples TRBV2 to TRBJ1-1; D remains ambiguous. The CDR3 has 16 residues. Germline CDR1 is SNHLY and CDR2 is FYNNEI. Trimming took 3 bases from V and 1 from J, leaving 15 bases between them. The CDR3 DNA sequence: TGTGCCAGCAGTGACATCACTTGGCAGGCGAACACTGAAGCTTTCTTT. Protein: CASSDITWQANTEAFF.

The rearrangement joins TRBV6-1 to TRBJ1-3; no clear D. The CDR3 contains 15 residues. V shed 0 bases and J shed 0 bases, with 6 bases lying between them. CDR1 and CDR2 (germline): MNHNS, SASEGT. The CDR3 loop reads CASSEARSSGNTIYF. The CDR3 bases are TGTGCCAGCAGTGAAGCGCGTAGCTCTGGAAACACCATATATTTT.

The chain couples TRBV4-3 to TRBJ2-3; TRBD2 matches at 12 bases. The germline V gene encodes CDR1 LGHNA and CDR2 YSLEER. This CDR3 comprises 15 residues. Trimming cost V 1 base and J 6 bases; bases outside gene matches: 2. This CDR3 is CASSQGLAGVDTQYF. Here the CDR3 DNA reads TGCGCCAGCAGCCAAGGACTAGCGGGGGTCGATACGCAGTATTTT.

J is TRBJ2-1 and V is TRBV15; tentatively, D is TRBD2 (6 bases). Looked up from germline, CDR1 is LNHNV and CDR2 is YYDKDF (reference sequence). Trimming shortened V by 4 bases and J by 3 bases, and 13 bases separated the two germline ends. The CDR3 contains 15 residues. The CDR3 sequence is CATSTDGGFYNEQFF. Here the CDR3 DNA reads TGTGCCACCAGCACTGACGGGGGATTCTACAATGAGCAGTTCTTC. Full variable domain (rest looked up from reference TRBV15 and TRBJ2-1): DAMVIQNPRYQVTQFGKPVTLSCSQTLNHNVMYWYQQKSSQAPKLLFHYYDKDFNNEADTPDNFQSRRPNTSFCFLDIRSPGLGDTAMYLCATSTDGGFYNEQFFGPGTRLTVL.

The V call is TRBV15, the J call TRBJ2-1, with D uncertain. This CDR3 contains 14 residues. V lost 0 bases, J lost 14 bases, and 17 bases lay in between. Germline CDR1 and CDR2: LNHNV and YYDKDF (reference sequence). This CDR3 reads CATSRDFPEKFKFF. CDR3 sequence (DNA): TGTGCCACCAGCAGAGATTTTCCCGAGAAGTTTAAGTTCTTC.

The chain combines TRBV7-9 with TRBJ1-4, with a weak D call TRBD1 (6 bases). Germline V gives CDR1 SEHNR, CDR2 FQNEAQ (reference sequence). Between the trimmed V and J ends, which lost 6 bases and 1 base, there was a span of 9 bases. CDR3 length equals 14 residues. This chain's CDR3 is CASSWTETNEKLFF. CDR3 sequence (DNA): TGTGCCAGCAGTTGGACAGAAACTAATGAAAAACTGTTTTTT.

At least ten counts were recorded for this clone. This chain uses TRBV9 with TRBJ2-1; D remains unclear. The V end lost 4 bases, the J end lost 11 bases, and 16 bases lay between the germline ends. There are 13 residues in the CDR3. Germline V gives CDR1 SGDLS, CDR2 YYNGEE. CDR3 residues: CASSLSILDKQFF. The CDR3 coding sequence is TGTGCCAGCAGCCTCTCAATTCTAGATAAGCAGTTCTTC.

The chain has TRBV5-1 and TRBJ1-2, with 7 bases matching TRBD1. V dropped 3 bases and J dropped 8; count of bases not matched to a gene: 10. This CDR3 comprises 14 residues. Germline V gene data show CDR1 as SGHRS and CDR2 as YFSETQ. The CDR3 reads CASSSTGASGGYTF. CDR3 in DNA: TGCGCCAGCAGCTCAACAGGGGCCTCCGGGGGCTACACCTTC.

The gene calls are TRBV24-1 and TRBJ2-1; tentatively, D is TRBD1 (5 bases). V dropped 4 bases and J dropped 4 bases, with 10 bases sitting between them. There are 14 residues in the CDR3. CDR1 KGHDR and CDR2 SFDVKD come from the germline V gene. The CDR3 sequence is CATSEGRGYNEQFF. The DNA for the CDR3 is TGTGCCACCAGTGAGGGTAGGGGTTACAATGAGCAGTTCTTC.

The rearrangement joins TRBV5-4 to TRBJ2-3; D possibly corresponds to TRBD1 (6 bases). Per the germline V gene, CDR1 is SGHNT and CDR2 is YYREEE (reference sequence). The CDR3 length is 17 residues. Trimming removed 4 bases at V and 2 bases at J, with 20 bases between. The chain's CDR3 is CASSPRVGGVNTDTQYF. The CDR3 DNA reads as TGTGCCAGCAGCCCCCGGGTAGGGGGAGTCAACACAGATACGCAGTATTTT. The full variable domain, rest sourced from reference TRBV5-4 and TRBJ2-3, is ETGVTQSPTHLIKTRGQQVTLRCSSQSGHNTVSWYQQALGQGPQFIFQYYREEENGRGNFPPRFSGLQFPNYSSELNVNALELDDSALYLCASSPRVGGVNTDTQYFGPGTRLTVL.

This chain connects TRBV7-8 to TRBJ1-1; D gene ambiguous. CDR1 is SGHVS and CDR2 is FQNEAQ in the germline V gene. Trimming left V 1 base short and J 1 base short, with 7 bases between. The CDR3 has 14 residues. The CDR3 DNA is TGTGCCAGCAGCTTAGGTCACTCGAACACTGAAGCTTTCTTT. Residues: CASSLGHSNTEAFF.

The V and J genes are TRBV24-1 and TRBJ2-1; a possible D gene is TRBD2 (5 bases). Germline values: CDR1 KGHDR, CDR2 SFDVKD. The CDR3 loop spans 16 amino acids. V lost 7 bases, J lost 0 bases, and 15 bases lay in between. In DNA form, the CDR3 reads TGTGCCACCAGCTCCGCGGGCCCTAGCTCCTACAATGAGCAGTTCTTC. Its translation is CATSSAGPSSYNEQFF.

The chain is built from TRBV19 and TRBJ1-1, with 8 bases aligning to TRBD1. V was clipped by 4 bases and J by 4 bases; unmatched bases: 5. Germline CDR1 is LNHDA and CDR2 is SQIVND (reference sequence). The CDR3 runs 14 residues. The CDR3 loop is CASSTTGVGTEAFF. CDR3 DNA sequence: TGTGCCAGTAGTACGACAGGGGTAGGCACTGAAGCTTTCTTT.

The chain is built from TRBV9 and TRBJ1-2; TRBD1 might be the D (5 bases). The CDR3 has 15 residues. The V end was cut by 0 bases, the J end by 1 base, with 10 bases between. The germline gives CDR1 SGDLS, CDR2 YYNGEE. The CDR3 is CASSVVDSNNYGYTF. The CDR3 DNA is TGTGCCAGCAGCGTAGTCGACAGCAATAACTATGGCTACACCTTC.

The chain uses TRBV7-2 and TRBJ1-2, with 7 bases identical to TRBD1. The CDR3 spans 16 residues. Trimming removed 4 bases from V and 3 bases from J; junction bases left unmatched: 11. CDR1 is SGHTA and CDR2 is FQGNSA in the germline V gene. The CDR3 loop reads CASSSHAGQVDYGYTF. The DNA for the CDR3 is TGTGCCAGCAGCTCACACGCAGGACAGGTAGACTATGGCTACACCTTC.

The chain uses TRBV10-1 and TRBJ2-7; tentative D call: TRBD2 (5 bases). Trimming left V 6 bases short and J 7 bases short, with 10 bases between. Germline lookup yields CDR1 WNHNN and CDR2 SYGVQD (reference sequence). CDR3 length equals 11 residues. CDR3 residues: CASSSGMEQYF. CDR3 nucleotide sequence: TGCGCCAGCAGCTCGGGGATGGAGCAGTACTTC.

V and J are TRBV5-4 and TRBJ1-2, with D maybe TRBD1 (5 bases). CDR3 length: 14 residues. Trimming pared 4 bases from V and 1 base from J, leaving 11 bases between. Germline V gene sequence: CDR1 SGHNT, CDR2 YYREEE (reference sequence). This CDR3 reads CASSQTQGNYGYTF. Here the CDR3 DNA reads TGTGCCAGCAGCCAAACCCAGGGTAACTATGGCTACACCTTC.

This chain connects TRBV18 to TRBJ1-4, with unresolved D. Between the trimmed V and J ends, which lost 1 base and 2 bases, there was a span of 5 bases. CDR1 KGHSH and CDR2 LQKENI come from the germline V gene. The CDR3 has 14 residues. The CDR3: CASSPRRTNEKLFF. CDR3 nucleotide sequence: TGTGCCAGCTCACCACGGAGGACTAATGAAAAACTGTTTTTT.

The chain joins TRBV27 to TRBJ2-7, with D perhaps matching TRBD2 (6 bases). CDR1 is MNHEY and CDR2 is SMNVEV in the germline V gene (reference sequence). The CDR3 sequence is 15 residues long. Trimming took off 5 bases at V and 0 bases at J, with 14 bases between the two ends. DNA of the CDR3: TGTGCCAGCAGTCCGACCGGGACTCTCTCCTACGAGCAGTACTTC. This gives the protein CASSPTGTLSYEQYF.

The chain couples TRBV21-1 to TRBJ2-6; the D segment call TRBD2 is taken from the table without a DNA check. TRBV21-1 is annotated as a pseudogene. The CDR3 totals 16 residues. In nucleotides, the CDR3 is TGTGCCAGCAGGGCGGGGCAACTCTCTGGGGCCAACGTCCTGACTTTC. Amino acids: CASRAGQLSGANVLTF.

This rearrangement joins TRBV7-2 to TRBJ1-2; TRBD1 is a possible D gene (6 bases). Trimming stripped 5 bases from V and 6 bases from J, with 19 bases between. CDR3 length equals 15 residues. The germline V gene has CDR1 SGHTA and CDR2 FQGNSA. CDR3 in DNA: TGTGCCAGCAGCATAGAAGCGGGACACGAGAATGGCTACACCTTC. It specifies CASSIEAGHENGYTF.

This rearrangement joins TRBV19 to TRBJ2-1; tentative D call: TRBD1 (6 bases). Looked up from germline, CDR1 is LNHDA and CDR2 is SQIVND (reference sequence). V was pared by 9 bases and J by 9 bases, with 18 bases between. CDR3 length: 13 residues. Here the CDR3 reads CASSTQGFGEQFF. The CDR3 DNA reads as TGTGCCAGCTCTACACAGGGATTCGGTGAGCAGTTCTTC.

This clone was observed a single time. The chain has TRBV6-6 and TRBJ2-4, with 13 positions matching TRBD2. The CDR3 consists of 22 residues. Germline V gene sequence: CDR1 MNHNY, CDR2 SVGAGI (reference sequence). Losses at the gene ends were 5 bases for V and 0 bases for J; bases not matched to a gene: 19. CDR3 residues: CASSPGRRLAGGPGGAKNIQYF. The CDR3 DNA sequence: TGTGCCAGCAGTCCTGGCCGGAGACTAGCGGGAGGACCGGGGGGAGCCAAAAACATTCAGTACTTC.

The chain combines TRBV3-1 (or the pseudogene TRBV3-2) with TRBJ2-2, with unresolved D. The germline gives CDR1 LGHDT, CDR2 YNNKEL (reference sequence). The CDR3 has 14 residues. Trimming shortened V by 6 bases and J by 4 bases, and 12 bases separated the two germline ends. The DNA of the CDR3 is TGTGCCAGCAGTCCGGCGGCGGCCACCGGGGAGCTGTTTTTT. Translated, it gives CASSPAAATGELFF.

The chain is built from TRBV5-1 and TRBJ2-3; the match to TRBD2 covers 7 bases. Germline lookup yields CDR1 SGHRS and CDR2 YFSETQ. V shed 4 bases, J shed 6 bases, and the junction held 8 bases outside the gene matches. The CDR3 spans 14 residues. The CDR3 is CASSLETSRDTQYF. Written as DNA, the CDR3 is TGCGCCAGCAGCCTCGAGACTAGCAGGGATACGCAGTATTTT.

This clone was observed a few times. The chain recombines TRBV11-2 with TRBJ1-6; TRBD1 aligns across 7 bases. Germline V gene lookup returns CDR1 SGHAT and CDR2 FQNNGV. CDR3 length: 15 residues. V was pared by 3 bases and J by 13 bases, with 12 bases of the junction left unmatched. The CDR3 DNA reads as TGTGCCAGCAGCTTCCAGCGAGGGGGCACTTTCCCCCTCCACTTT. Translating it yields CASSFQRGGTFPLHF. Full variable domain (outside the CDR3, taken from reference TRBV11-2 and TRBJ1-6): EAGVAQSPRYKIIEKRQSVAFWCNPISGHATLYWYQQILGQGPKLLIQFQNNGVVDDSQLPKDRFSAERLKGVDSTLKIQPAKLEDSAVYLCASSFQRGGTFPLHFGNGTRLTVT.

The gene calls are TRBV7-9 and TRBJ2-4; TRBD1 is a possible D gene (6 bases). The CDR3 has 14 residues. V lost 5 bases, J lost 6 bases, and 14 bases lay in between. Germline-derived CDR1 and CDR2 are SEHNR and FQNEAQ (reference sequence). For the CDR3, the DNA is TGTGCCAGCAGCCCACCTGGGGGCCTAAACATTCAGTACTTC. Its protein product is CASSPPGGLNIQYF. Full variable domain (missing parts from reference TRBV7-9 and TRBJ2-4): DTGVSQNPRHKITKRGQNVTFRCDPISEHNRLYWYRQTLGQGPEFLTYFQNEAQLEKSRLLSDRFSAERPKGSFSTLEIQRTEQGDSAMYLCASSPPGGLNIQYFGAGTRLSVL.